This TCR beta chain was observed in a study of T cell responses to AZD1222 COVID-19 vaccine. Study information: Doses given second, at about 4 or about 12 weeks, were pooled.

Points on this clone: Its antigen remains unidentified.

Repertoires were generated with immunoSEQ multiplex PCR, while TCRdb's copy carries only in-frame clones and drops some. The profile shows about 100,000 clones, roughly 84% of them singletons. Study-level results: Baseline serology detected seropositivity in only six AZD1222 recipients.

Germline V gene sequence: CDR1 ENHRY, CDR2 SYGVKD. The V segment lost 5 bases and the J segment 3 bases; nucleotides outside the gene matches: 13. This CDR3 contains 19 residues. Here the sequenced sample was peripheral blood, taken on day 0 of AZD1222 vaccination. The rearrangement joins TRBV10-3 to TRBJ2-3, with 14 bases matching TRBD2. The origin of this receptor is an adult in good health. The CDR3 is CAISPGLAGVGGRTDTQYF. CDR3 sequence (DNA): TGTGCCATCAGTCCGGGACTAGCGGGAGTAGGGGGTAGGACAGATACGCAGTATTTT.